This section outlines one T cell receptor beta chain sequence together with its context. The intended depth for sequencing was 1 in 200,000 to 1 in 1 million T cells. Profiling relied on immunoSEQ multiplex PCR, and the TCRdb table lists in-frame clones only, not all of them. The sample holds tens of thousands of clones, roughly three quarters seen once. This entry belongs to a study of cytotoxic CD8 clonotypes in ibrutinib-treated CLL. Germline-derived CDR1 and CDR2 are SGHNT and YYREEE (reference sequence). This CDR3 spans 14 amino acids. The V gene lost 4 bases and the J gene lost 5 bases, with 15 bases spanning the gap.

Sequencing was performed on PBMCs, taken after 12 months of ibrutinib treatment. The J gene is TRBJ2-5, the V gene TRBV5-4; tentatively, D is TRBD1 or TRBD2 (6 bases each). The sequence was collected from a human donor with chronic lymphocytic leukemia. CDR3 bases: TGTGCCAGCAGCCGCAGGGGAGGCGAGGAGACCCAGTACTTC. It codes for CASSRRGGEETQYF.